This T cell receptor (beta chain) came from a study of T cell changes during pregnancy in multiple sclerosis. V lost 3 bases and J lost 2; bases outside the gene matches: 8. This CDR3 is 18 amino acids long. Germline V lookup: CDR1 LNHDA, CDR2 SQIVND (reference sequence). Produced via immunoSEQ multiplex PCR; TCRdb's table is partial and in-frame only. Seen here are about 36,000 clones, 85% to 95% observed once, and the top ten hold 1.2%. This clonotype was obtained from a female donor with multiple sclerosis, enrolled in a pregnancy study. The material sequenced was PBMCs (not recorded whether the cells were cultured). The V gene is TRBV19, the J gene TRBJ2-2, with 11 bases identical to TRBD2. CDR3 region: CASSIYSGRAVNTGELFF. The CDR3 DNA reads TGTGCCAGTAGTATTTATAGCGGGAGGGCCGTAAACACCGGGGAGCTGTTTTTT.